This T cell receptor beta chain came from a study of blood T cell repertoires in COVID-19. Whole-study context: Acute and convalescent COVID-19 samples came from the United States, Italy and Spain. In each case, the material was cDNA or gDNA derived from T cells, B-cell-depleted T cells, or PBMCs.

Per the original data handling: Reference gene primer amplification gave estimated nucleated cell counts. The table came from immunoSEQ multiplex PCR; TCRdb's copy has only in-frame clones and leaves some out. From that table come the V and J calls and clone size; the DNA was used to work out D and trimming. The sample consists of fewer than 120,000 clones, approximately 82% of them appearing once. The CDR3 runs 12 residues. Germline V gene lookup returns CDR1 MNHNY and CDR2 SVGAGI (reference sequence). Trimming removed 7 bases from V and 8 bases from J, with 12 bases in between. Material: peripheral blood. The sequence was obtained from an elderly woman with acute or convalescent COVID-19. This chain links TRBV6-6 with TRBJ1-3; tentative D call: TRBD1 (5 bases). The DNA for the CDR3 is TGTGCCAGCAAGGCCCAGGGTTACACCATATATTTT. Protein product: CASKAQGYTIYF.